These 17 T cell receptor beta chains were sequenced from one sample in a study of blood T cell repertoires in COVID-19. Generated by immunoSEQ multiplex PCR, the TCRdb table keeps only in-frame clones and is missing some. The sample contains some 80,000 clones, approximately 80% of which appear only once. The sequenced material came from peripheral blood. All receptors come from an elderly man with acute or convalescent COVID-19.

This sequence joins TRBV28 and TRBJ1-1; D call uncertain. Germline V gene sequence: CDR1 MDHEN, CDR2 SYDVKM. The CDR3 has 11 amino acids. V lost 7 bases and J 5 bases, leaving 8 bases between the germline ends. The CDR3 DNA is TGTGCCAGCACAGGCCGAACTGAAGCTTTCTTT. This translates into CASTGRTEAFF.

The rearrangement links TRBV5-1 to TRBJ1-1; 9 nucleotides line up with TRBD1. With 4 bases clipped from V and 7 bases from J, the junction kept 8 bases outside the gene matches. The CDR3 consists of 14 residues. Germline V CDR1 and CDR2: SGHRS, YFSETQ. The CDR3 loop reads CASSREGQGGEAFF. The CDR3, as DNA: TGCGCCAGCAGCAGAGAGGGACAGGGCGGTGAAGCTTTCTTT.

This chain uses TRBV20-1 with TRBJ1-1; D is undetermined. The CDR3 is made up of 13 amino acids. Trimming pared 3 bases from V and 3 bases from J, leaving 11 bases between. Germline assignment: CDR1 DFQATT and CDR2 SNEGSKA (reference sequence). The DNA for the CDR3 is TGCAGTGCTAGTCGTCGTCAGGACACTGAAGCTTTCTTT. This translates into CSASRRQDTEAFF.

This clone showed up just a few times. V gene TRBV30 combines with J gene TRBJ2-7; D uncertain. The CDR3 length is 12 residues. The V gene lost 8 bases and the J gene lost 1 base, with 12 bases spanning the gap. From germline, CDR1 is GTSNPN and CDR2 SVGIG (reference sequence). CDR3 DNA: TGTGCCGTCCACATTCTTTCCTACGAGCAGTACTTC. This gives the protein CAVHILSYEQYF. The full variable domain, with the rest looked up from reference TRBV30 and TRBJ2-7, is SQTIHQWPATLVQPVGSPLSLECTVEGTSNPNLYWYRQAAGRGLQLLFYSVGIGQISSEVPQNLSASRPQDRQFILSSKKLLLSDSGFYLCAVHILSYEQYFGPGTRLTVT.

The chain uses TRBV2 and TRBJ1-2; tentative D call: TRBD1 (5 bases). Germline V gene lookup returns CDR1 SNHLY and CDR2 FYNNEI. The CDR3 has 13 amino acids. V lost 6 bases to trimming and J lost 3 bases, with 11 bases between them. The CDR3, as DNA: TGTGCCAGCAGCGGGACGGGGGACTATGGCTACACCTTC. It yields the protein CASSGTGDYGYTF.

The V and J genes are TRBV6-5 and TRBJ2-2; no firm D call. The CDR3 has 13 residues. Germline V gene data show CDR1 as MNHEY and CDR2 as SVGAGI. Trimming cost V 2 bases and J 7 bases, with 8 bases left between them. The CDR3 reads CASSYRVDGELFF. The CDR3 DNA reads as TGTGCCAGCAGTTACCGCGTTGACGGGGAGCTGTTTTTT.

The chain joins TRBV11-2 to TRBJ1-2; 9 nucleotides line up with TRBD1. This CDR3 has 14 amino acids. J lost 8 bases, V lost 1 base, and 5 bases had no gene match. Germline CDR1 reads SGHAT; CDR2 reads FQNNGV. The CDR3 here is CASSLADRGYGYTF. The CDR3 nucleotides read TGTGCCAGCAGCTTAGCCGACAGGGGGTACGGCTACACCTTC.

This clone occurred once. This chain connects TRBV5-4 to TRBJ2-3; D is unresolved. The germline V and J ends were trimmed by 0 bases and 2 bases, with 13 bases remaining between them. The CDR3 sequence is 16 residues long. Germline CDR1 is SGHNT and CDR2 is YYREEE (reference sequence). The CDR3 protein is CASSLGSSTTTDTQYF. The CDR3 DNA reads as TGTGCCAGCAGCTTGGGGAGCAGTACCACCACAGATACGCAGTATTTT.

In this sample, this clone turned up once. The chain is built from TRBV7-9 and TRBJ1-5; 8 nucleotides line up with TRBD1. Germline CDR1 reads SEHNR; CDR2 reads FQNEAQ (reference sequence). CDR3 length equals 16 residues. V lost 5 bases and J lost 6; bases outside the gene matches: 12. The CDR3: CASSDGQGVLPQPQHF. CDR3 in DNA: TGTGCCAGCAGCGACGGACAGGGCGTTCTCCCTCAGCCCCAGCATTTT.

This clone was observed a few times. The CDR3 nucleotides read TGTGCCTGGAGTGTAGGGGGAAATGAAAAACTGTTTTTT. Protein product: CAWSVGGNEKLFF. The V call is TRBV30, the J call TRBJ1-4, with TRBD1 as a possible D gene (6 bases). From germline, CDR1 is GTSNPN and CDR2 SVGIG (reference sequence). V lost 0 bases to trimming and J lost 5 bases, with 7 bases between them. The CDR3 is 13 amino acids.

V gene TRBV7-3 combines with J gene TRBJ2-1; 10 bases align to TRBD2. The length of the CDR3 is 16 residues. The J segment lost 3 bases and the V segment lost 5 bases, leaving 7 bases of the junction unmatched. Germline V CDR1 and CDR2: SGHTA, FQGTGA. CDR3 residues: CASSRGGLAIYNEQFF. The CDR3 DNA reads as TGTGCCAGCAGCCGGGGGGGACTAGCGATCTACAATGAGCAGTTCTTC. Filled out from reference TRBV7-3 and TRBJ2-1, the complete variable domain reads GAGVSQTPSNKVTEKGKYVELRCDPISGHTALYWYRQSLGQGPEFLIYFQGTGAADDSGLPNDRFFAVRPEGSVSTLKIQRTERGDSAVYLCASSRGGLAIYNEQFFGPGTRLTVL.

The chain employs TRBV11-2 and TRBJ1-2, with D hard to call. Germline loops: CDR1 SGHAT, CDR2 FQNNGV. Trimming removed 0 bases at V and 4 bases at J, with 12 bases between. The CDR3 has 15 residues. The CDR3 here is CASSLDLGKGYGYTF. CDR3 nucleotide sequence: TGTGCCAGCAGCTTAGATCTGGGCAAAGGCTATGGCTACACCTTC.

This clone was picked up a small number of times. The chain employs TRBV12-5 and TRBJ1-1; D gene uncertain. The CDR3 runs to 11 residues. CDR1 and CDR2 from the germline V gene are LGHNT and FRNRAP. V lost 1 base and J 12 bases, leaving 9 bases between the germline ends. CDR3 in DNA: TGTGCTAGTGGTTTGGATCTCTCGTCTTTCTTT. This gives the protein CASGLDLSSFF.

The V gene is TRBV7-2, the J gene TRBJ1-4; 7 bases are a match to TRBD1. CDR1 is SGHTA and CDR2 is FQGNSA in the germline V gene. This CDR3 comprises 15 residues. The trim removed 5 bases at V and 3 bases at J, leaving 6 bases unmatched. The CDR3 coding sequence is TGTGCCAGCAGCCCTAAGACAGGGCCTAATGAAAAACTGTTTTTT. This sequence encodes CASSPKTGPNEKLFF.

This chain links TRBV7-9 with TRBJ1-1; 7 bases line up with TRBD1. This CDR3 is 14 amino acids long. Germline V lookup: CDR1 SEHNR, CDR2 FQNEAQ (reference sequence). V lost 6 bases, J lost 5 bases, and 9 bases stayed unmatched. CDR3 loop: CASSSRGLLTEAFF. The CDR3 DNA reads TGTGCCAGCAGTTCCAGGGGGTTATTGACTGAAGCTTTCTTT.

In this sample, this clone turned up a few times. The chain uses TRBV11-1 and TRBJ2-3; TRBD2 agrees at 9 bases. J lost 4 bases, V lost 3 bases, and 5 bases had no gene match. This CDR3 contains 15 residues. CDR1 is SGHAT, CDR2 FQDESV, per germline (reference sequence). Here the CDR3 DNA reads TGTGCCAGCAGCTTCAGCGGGGGGCGGTCAGATACGCAGTATTTT. Its translation: CASSFSGGRSDTQYF.

The chain couples TRBV5-1 to TRBJ2-5; no firm D call. V lost 1 base and J 2 bases, leaving 12 bases between the germline ends. Germline assignment: CDR1 SGHRS and CDR2 YFSETQ. CDR3 length: 15 residues. The CDR3 reads CASSLLGPPQETQYF. The CDR3 DNA reads as TGCGCCAGCAGCTTGTTGGGCCCACCGCAAGAGACCCAGTACTTC.